The 32 T cell receptor beta chains in this list originate from one sample, sequenced in a study of T cell repertoires in cytomegalovirus infection (dated by TCRdb to about 2019). The treatment or condition label here, explained by the study, means: in vitro stimulation with specific CMV peptide epitopes to enrich CMV-specific T cells. Their cognate antigens are unknown. The listed sequencing device is Illumina HiSeq 1500. The raw public reads went through TCRdb reprocessing: fastp at Q25, MiXCR clone calling, in-frame beta chains kept. Rows matching on CDR3 protein sequence are summarized as one entry with the most common DNA and genes. Present in this sample are 100,000 to 150,000 distinct CDR3 sequences, over 30% of which were seen just once. Around 54% of the sample rests with the top ten. Sequenced material: CD8+ T cells from cultured PBMCs, taken from culture after CMV antigen stimulation. The receptors shown here come from a human donor in good health (CMV status not recorded). Some clones in this sample may be carry-over from other donors' samples.

CDR3 sequence (DNA): TGTGCCAGTAGCCAAGTCAGCTGGACGAACACCGGGGAGCTGTTTTTT. Translation: CASSQVSWTNTGELFF. The chain joins TRBV19 to TRBJ2-2; unclear D gene. The germline V gene encodes CDR1 LNHDA and CDR2 SQIVND (reference sequence). The germline V and J ends were trimmed by 6 bases and 0 bases, with 14 bases remaining between them. The CDR3 has 16 residues.

The gene calls are TRBV12-3 or TRBV12-4 and TRBJ1-1, with D possibly matching TRBD1 (6 bases). Trimming took off 8 bases at V and 8 bases at J, with 15 bases between the two ends. This CDR3 contains 12 residues. The CDR3 loop is CASGITGIEAFF. The CDR3 DNA is TGTGCCAGCGGAATTACAGGGATCGAAGCTTTCTTT.

The genes are TRBV15 and TRBJ2-1, with TRBD2 matching 9 bases. With V trimmed by 3 bases and J by 0 bases, 0 bases remained unmatched. The CDR3 has 15 residues. Germline V gene lookup returns CDR1 LNHNV and CDR2 YYDKDF (reference sequence). The CDR3 protein is CATSRRGGSYNEQFF. The CDR3 coding sequence is TGTGCCACCAGCAGGCGGGGGGGCTCCTACAATGAGCAGTTCTTC. The variable domain in full, completed from reference TRBV15 and TRBJ2-1, reads DAMVIQNPRYQVTQFGKPVTLSCSQTLNHNVMYWYQQKSSQAPKLLFHYYDKDFNNEADTPDNFQSRRPNTSFCFLDIRSPGLGDTAMYLCATSRRGGSYNEQFFGPGTRLTVL.

This clonotype was observed a handful of times. This chain connects TRBV5-6 to TRBJ2-5; 9 bases line up with TRBD2. The CDR3 covers 15 residues. Unmatched junction bases numbered 6, after V lost 1 base and J lost 5 bases. Looked up from germline, CDR1 is SGHDT and CDR2 is YYEEEE. In DNA, the CDR3 is TGTGCCAGCAGCTTGATGGCGGGGGGGTTTGAGACCCAGTACTTC. Protein product: CASSLMAGGFETQYF.

This clonotype has only a few counts. The chain is built from TRBV2 and TRBJ2-5, with a tentative D call TRBD1 (6 bases). Germline V gene lookup returns CDR1 SNHLY and CDR2 FYNNEI. CDR3 length equals 15 residues. The V end lost 0 bases, the J end lost 0 bases, and 8 bases lay between the germline ends. Written as DNA, the CDR3 is TGTGCCAGCAGTGAAGCAGGGGGATACCAAGAGACCCAGTACTTC. Encoded protein: CASSEAGGYQETQYF.

There are many counts of this clonotype. J is TRBJ2-7 and V is TRBV7-6; possibly TRBD2 for D (6 bases). V shed 1 base and J shed 2 bases, with 15 bases lying between them. Germline CDR1 SGHVS, CDR2 FNYEAQ. CDR3 size: 16 residues. CDR3 DNA: TGTGCCAGCAGCTTAGGGGCACGCGGGGTAACCTACGAGCAGTACTTC. Amino acid sequence: CASSLGARGVTYEQYF.

This clonotype appeared a few times. The chain has TRBV4-1 and TRBJ2-5; no clear D. Germline V gene data show CDR1 as MGHRA and CDR2 as YSYEKL. The V and J ends lost 4 bases and 0 bases respectively, with 6 bases between them. The CDR3 contains 13 residues. The CDR3 DNA follows: TGCGCCAGCAGCCTCTGGGACCAAGAGACCCAGTACTTC. Translated, it gives CASSLWDQETQYF.

The chain recombines TRBV5-1 with TRBJ1-5, with 9 bases fitting TRBD1. The V segment lost 1 base and the J segment 5 bases; nucleotides outside the gene matches: 4. Germline CDR1 reads SGHRS; CDR2 reads YFSETQ. The CDR3 is made up of 15 amino acids. Here the CDR3 reads CASSLSTGGYQPQHF. In DNA, the CDR3 is TGCGCCAGCAGCTTGAGCACAGGGGGCTATCAGCCCCAGCATTTT.

The chain employs TRBV7-9 and TRBJ1-4; tentatively, D is TRBD1 (5 bases). Germline CDR1 is SEHNR and CDR2 is FQNEAQ (reference sequence). Trimming cost V 0 bases and J 8 bases, with 19 bases left between them. This CDR3 has 17 amino acids. The CDR3 here is CASSLAPGWGLNEKLFF. CDR3 nucleotide sequence: TGTGCCAGCAGCTTAGCGCCGGGTTGGGGCTTGAACGAAAAACTGTTTTTT.

The chain uses TRBV7-9 and TRBJ1-6, with 10 bases that match TRBD1. From germline, CDR1 is SEHNR and CDR2 FQNEAQ (reference sequence). The CDR3 loop spans 18 amino acids. The ends lost 4 bases at V and 7 bases at J; junction bases unmatched: 13. The CDR3 nucleotides read TGTGCCAGCAGCTACGGCCCCGGGACAGGGGAGGCGAATTCACCCCTCCACTTT. It translates to CASSYGPGTGEANSPLHF.

The chain is built from TRBV7-9 and TRBJ1-6; D gene uncertain. The CDR3 sequence is 14 residues long. V was trimmed by 9 bases and J by 7 bases, leaving 16 bases between them. CDR1 and CDR2 (germline): SEHNR, FQNEAQ (reference sequence). The DNA for the CDR3 is TGTGCCAGTTTGAAGGAAGGACTAAATTCACCCCTCCACTTT. This gives the protein CASLKEGLNSPLHF.

Points on this clonotype: This may stem from a read error, because a much larger clone lies one nucleotide away. The rearrangement uses TRBV7-2 and TRBJ1-1; no definite D call. V lost 7 bases and J lost 0, with 12 bases in between. Germline V gives CDR1 SGHTA, CDR2 FQGNSA. The CDR3 is 14 amino acids. CDR3 DNA sequence: TGTGCCAGCATCTTGGGTGGGATGAACACTGAAGCTTTCTTT. Translation gives CASILGGMNTEAFF. Complete variable domain (other parts from reference TRBV7-2 and TRBJ1-1): GAGVSQSPSNKVTEKGKDVELRCDPISGHTALYWYRQSLGQGLEFLIYFQGNSAPDKSGLPSDRFSAERTGGSVSTLTIQRTQQEDSAVYLCASILGGMNTEAFFGQGTRLTVV.

This clonotype turned up a few times. The chain has TRBV7-8 and TRBJ2-5; D tentatively reads TRBD1 or TRBD2 (6 bases each). Germline V gene data show CDR1 as SGHVS and CDR2 as FQNEAQ. V lost 5 bases, J lost 2 bases, and 27 bases lay in between. CDR3 length: 19 amino acids. The chain's CDR3 is CASSKDRLGRTHRQETQYF. Written as DNA, the CDR3 is TGTGCCAGCAGCAAAGACAGGCTGGGGAGGACGCACCGACAAGAGACCCAGTACTTC.

The chain uses TRBV29-1 and TRBJ1-1; 10 bases are shared with TRBD1. V dropped 6 bases and J dropped 4; count of bases not matched to a gene: 5. There are 13 residues in the CDR3. Per germline, CDR1 SQVTM and CDR2 ANQGSEA. This CDR3 is CSVPGTGATEAFF. The CDR3 DNA reads as TGCAGCGTCCCCGGGACAGGGGCCACTGAAGCTTTCTTT.

The V call is TRBV4-1, the J call TRBJ1-5, with D possibly being TRBD1 (5 bases). The germline V and J ends were trimmed by 0 bases and 3 bases, with 12 bases remaining between them. The CDR3 contains 16 residues. CDR1 is MGHRA and CDR2 is YSYEKL in the germline V gene. CDR3 nucleotides: TGCGCCAGCAGCCAAGACCCTAGGACATTCAATCAGCCCCAGCATTTT. As protein: CASSQDPRTFNQPQHF.

The table lists this clonotype with a few counts. The chain carries TRBV19 and TRBJ2-1, with 8 bases fitting TRBD2. Germline V gene lookup returns CDR1 LNHDA and CDR2 SQIVND (reference sequence). V dropped 9 bases and J dropped 6; count of bases not matched to a gene: 7. The CDR3 runs to 13 residues. The DNA for the CDR3 is TGTGCCAGCTCCTCCCGGGGGGGCAATGAGCAGTTCTTC. It yields the protein CASSSRGGNEQFF.

This clonotype was detected many times. This chain joins TRBV7-9 and TRBJ2-1, with 7 bases lining up with TRBD2. CDR3 length equals 17 residues. Germline V lookup: CDR1 SEHNR, CDR2 FQNEAQ (reference sequence). V gave up 5 bases and J gave up 3 bases; unmatched junction bases: 13. The CDR3, as DNA: TGTGCCAGCAGCCCGATCGTGGGGGGGATTTTCTACAATGAGCAGTTCTTC. Encoded protein: CASSPIVGGIFYNEQFF.

The chain couples TRBV4-1 to TRBJ2-7, with a possible D match to TRBD1 (5 bases). Germline V CDR1 and CDR2: MGHRA, YSYEKL. This CDR3 has 16 residues. Trimming cost V 0 bases and J 0 bases, with 12 bases left between them. CDR3 sequence: CASSQDGRAPSYEQYF. Here the CDR3 DNA reads TGCGCCAGCAGCCAAGATGGCAGGGCCCCCTCCTACGAGCAGTACTTC.

The chain joins TRBV5-6 to TRBJ2-2; 10 bases are shared with TRBD1. The CDR3 consists of 17 residues. Germline values: CDR1 SGHDT, CDR2 YYEEEE. J lost 0 bases, V lost 0 bases, and 2 bases had no gene match. CDR3 amino acids: CASSLAGQGANTGELFF. CDR3 DNA: TGTGCCAGCAGCTTGGCAGGACAGGGGGCGAACACCGGGGAGCTGTTTTTT.

This clonotype has more than one count but fewer than ten. V usage is TRBV6-1 and J usage is TRBJ1-1; D is uncertain. The germline gives CDR1 MNHNS, CDR2 SASEGT. The CDR3 contains 12 residues. Trimming left V 3 bases short and J 8 bases short, with 10 bases between. As DNA, the CDR3 is TGTGCCAGCAGTGAGCCGGGGTACGAAGCTTTCTTT. Encoded protein: CASSEPGYEAFF.

This chain joins TRBV5-6 and TRBJ1-1, with 7 bases lining up with TRBD1. CDR1 and CDR2 (germline): SGHDT, YYEEEE. The CDR3 is 15 amino acids. The V segment lost 0 bases and the J segment 4 bases; nucleotides outside the gene matches: 6. CDR3 DNA sequence: TGTGCCAGCAGCTTGGGCGGTACAGGGGCCACTGAAGCTTTCTTT. This encodes CASSLGGTGATEAFF.

This clonotype was counted only a few times. This rearrangement joins TRBV18 to TRBJ2-3; D gene uncertain. The CDR3 is 14 residues long. V lost 8 bases, J lost 2 bases, and 14 bases lay in between. Germline-derived CDR1 and CDR2 are KGHSH and LQKENI. This CDR3 is CASQTEINTDTQYF. The CDR3 nucleotides are TGTGCCAGCCAAACGGAAATTAACACAGATACGCAGTATTTT.

The V call is TRBV10-3, the J call TRBJ1-1; 7 positions agree with TRBD1. Germline CDR1 ENHRY, CDR2 SYGVKD. The CDR3 sequence is 15 residues long. The V and J ends lost 6 bases and 8 bases, in that order; junction bases with no gene match: 15. DNA for the CDR3: TGTGCCATCAGAGGACAGGAATGGCAAGTAGGGGAAGCTTTCTTT. It translates to CAIRGQEWQVGEAFF.

This clonotype was recorded only once. V and J are TRBV12-3 or TRBV12-4 and TRBJ2-1; the match to TRBD2 covers 12 bases. J lost 6 bases, V lost 6 bases, and 6 bases had no gene match. This CDR3 has 15 residues. The CDR3 DNA sequence: TGTGCCAGCAGCCAGACTAGCGGGGGACCCAATGAGCAGTTCTTC. Its protein product is CASSQTSGGPNEQFF.

Turning to this clonotype: A junction end diverges from the germline sequence, so it may reflect a read error. The chain employs TRBV7-7 and TRBJ2-5, with 7 bases lining up with TRBD2. This CDR3 is built from 17 residues. CDR1 is SSHAT and CDR2 is FNYEAQ in the germline V gene (reference sequence). The CDR3 coding sequence is TGTGCTAGCAGTGACCCGAGACGGGGGGAATACCAAGAGACCCAGTACTTC. Translated: CASSDPRRGEYQETQYF. Combining the CDR3 with reference TRBV7-7 and TRBJ2-5 gives the whole variable domain GAGVSQSPRYKVTKRGQDVTLRCDPISSHATLYWYQQALGQGPEFLTYFNYEAQPDKSGLPSDRFSAERPEGSISTLTIQRTEQRDSAMYRCASSDPRRGEYQETQYFGPGTRLLVL.

This clonotype has a handful of counts. This chain uses TRBV27 with TRBJ1-1, with a possible D match to TRBD1 (5 bases). The CDR3 loop spans 13 amino acids. V gave up 6 bases and J gave up 4 bases, with 12 bases separating them. CDR1 MNHEY and CDR2 SMNVEV come from the germline V gene (reference sequence). The CDR3 bases are TGTGCCAGCAGGCCGGCGGGGCGCACTGAAGCTTTCTTT. Encoded protein: CASRPAGRTEAFF.

The genes are TRBV24-1 and TRBJ2-1; tentatively, D is TRBD1 (5 bases). Looked up from germline, CDR1 is KGHDR and CDR2 is SFDVKD. The CDR3 is made up of 15 amino acids. The germline V and J ends were trimmed by 10 bases and 3 bases, with 18 bases remaining between them. CDR3 residues: CATSDGEDSYNEQFF. The CDR3 coding sequence is TGTGCCACAAGCGATGGGGAAGACAGCTACAATGAGCAGTTCTTC.

The chain links TRBV6-5 to TRBJ1-4; 7 nucleotides line up with TRBD1. The CDR3 is 15 amino acids. The J segment lost 4 bases and the V segment lost 6 bases, leaving 8 bases of the junction unmatched. The V gene's germline CDR1 is MNHEY and CDR2 SVGAGI. DNA for the CDR3: TGTGCCAGCAGAACATGGGACAGCCTTAATGAAAAACTGTTTTTT. Its protein is CASRTWDSLNEKLFF.

This clonotype was counted a few times. This chain connects TRBV12-3 or TRBV12-4 to TRBJ1-3, with TRBD1 matching 9 bases. V lost 5 bases to trimming and J lost 6 bases; unmatched junction nucleotides: 14. This CDR3 comprises 17 residues. The CDR3 DNA is TGTGCCAGCAGTCGACCCAATTATGACAGGGGGGAAAACACCATATATTTT. Translating gives CASSRPNYDRGENTIYF.

Ten or more counts support this clonotype. V and J are TRBV7-6 and TRBJ2-2; D unresolved. This CDR3 has 15 amino acids. V shed 0 bases and J shed 5 bases, with 10 bases lying between them. The germline CDR1 and CDR2 sequences are SGHVS and FNYEAQ. The CDR3 here is CASSLASGGTGELFF. In DNA, the CDR3 is TGTGCCAGCAGCTTAGCCTCAGGCGGTACCGGGGAGCTGTTTTTT.

This chain uses TRBV6-5 with TRBJ1-6; D call uncertain. The CDR3 consists of 15 residues. Looked up from germline, CDR1 is MNHEY and CDR2 is SVGAGI. The germline V and J ends were trimmed by 2 bases and 8 bases, with 13 bases remaining between them. Here the CDR3 reads CASSYTTSAHSPLHF. The CDR3 bases are TGTGCCAGCAGTTACACGACATCCGCCCATTCACCCCTCCACTTT.

This clonotype was recorded once. V usage is TRBV13 and J usage is TRBJ2-7, with no clear D. Germline CDR1 is PRHDT and CDR2 is FYEKMQ (reference sequence). V was pared by 5 bases and J by 6 bases, with 11 bases between. The CDR3 extends over 12 amino acids. The CDR3 spells CASSPVPGEQYF. The CDR3 nucleotides are TGTGCCAGCAGCCCCGTCCCCGGCGAGCAGTACTTC.